The T cell receptor beta chain under discussion was sequenced for a study of T cell repertoires in cytomegalovirus infection. For the study at large: Public signatures in TCR beta pointed to CMV infection and matching HLA type. Findings and caveats of the study: Adding up the frequency of public TCR beta families identified people who carried CMV plus the relevant HLA. HLA-C-restricted CMV-specific TCR beta clonotypes were dominant in the ex vivo response.

CDR3 length: 15 residues. V was cut by 6 bases and J by 0 bases, with 14 bases left in between. The germline V gene encodes CDR1 DFQATT and CDR2 SNEGSKA (reference sequence). The table lists this clonotype with many counts. Its antigen is currently unknown. TCRdb re-analysed the reads in MiXCR, keeping a single row per CDR3 protein. The repertoire holds over 450,000 distinct CDR3 sequences, with approximately 11% as singletons. The chain links TRBV20-1 to TRBJ1-4, with D maybe TRBD1 (5 bases). Input material: PBMCs. This TCR derives from a human donor in good health (CMV status not recorded). Some clones in this sample may be carry-over from other donors' samples. The DNA of the CDR3 is TGCAGTGCCAGAAGTGACAGCACAACTAATGAAAAACTGTTTTTT. Its protein product is CSARSDSTTNEKLFF.